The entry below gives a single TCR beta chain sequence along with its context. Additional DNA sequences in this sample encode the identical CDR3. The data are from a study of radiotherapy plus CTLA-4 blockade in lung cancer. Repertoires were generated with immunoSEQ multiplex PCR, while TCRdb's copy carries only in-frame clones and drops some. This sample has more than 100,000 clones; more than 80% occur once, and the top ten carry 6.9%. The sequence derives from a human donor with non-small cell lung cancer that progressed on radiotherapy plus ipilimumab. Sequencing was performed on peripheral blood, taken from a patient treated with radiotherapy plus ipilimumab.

CDR3 in amino acids: CASSQGLSYEQYF. The CDR3 DNA follows: TGCGCCAGCAGCCAAGGTCTGTCCTACGAGCAGTACTTC. The chain carries TRBV4-1 and TRBJ2-7; D is unresolved. The CDR3 length is 13 residues. Germline assignment: CDR1 MGHRA and CDR2 YSYEKL. V lost 1 base to trimming and J lost 1 base, with 5 bases between them.